The 18 T cell receptor beta chains listed next were all sequenced from one sample in a study of T cell repertoires in cytomegalovirus infection. No antigen has been assigned to these receptors. TCRdb re-called the reads with MiXCR, one entry per CDR3 protein. The table lists approximately 990,000 distinct CDR3 sequences, roughly 31% of them singletons. Sequencing used cultured CD8+ T cells from PBMCs, obtained from culture after CMV antigen stimulation. The receptor set was obtained from a human donor in good health (CMV status not recorded). Some clones in this sample may be carry-over from other donors' samples.

In this sample, this clonotype turned up many times. The chain combines TRBV28 with TRBJ2-1, with TRBD2 identical over 7 bases. Germline V gene lookup returns CDR1 MDHEN and CDR2 SYDVKM. V was pared by 6 bases and J by 2 bases, with 7 bases of the junction left unmatched. CDR3 length equals 15 residues. DNA of the CDR3: TGTGCCAGCAGCCAAACGGGAGGCCCCTACAATGAGCAGTTCTTC. Protein: CASSQTGGPYNEQFF.

The chain carries TRBV24-1 and TRBJ2-3, with D perhaps given as TRBD1 or TRBD2 (5 bases each). The length of the CDR3 is 16 residues. Trimming left V 2 bases short and J 0 bases short, with 11 bases between. Germline V gene data show CDR1 as KGHDR and CDR2 as SFDVKD. CDR3 in amino acids: CATSDSSGRSTDTQYF. The CDR3 region has the DNA TGTGCCACCAGTGATTCCTCGGGACGTAGCACAGATACGCAGTATTTT.

This clonotype was counted between two and nine times. The rearrangement joins TRBV6-2 or TRBV6-3 to TRBJ1-5, with a tentative D call TRBD1 (6 bases). Germline values: CDR1 MNHEY, CDR2 SVGEGT. The CDR3 is made up of 16 amino acids. Trimming removed 3 bases at V and 0 bases at J, with 12 bases between. CDR3 amino acids: CASSYTGAYSNQPQHF. The CDR3 DNA is TGTGCCAGCAGTTATACGGGGGCATATAGCAATCAGCCCCAGCATTTT.

V and J are TRBV6-5 and TRBJ1-1; D gene ambiguous. Trimming cost V 5 bases and J 0 bases, with 13 bases left between them. The CDR3 contains 15 residues. Germline loops: CDR1 MNHEY, CDR2 SVGAGI. The CDR3 here is CASSAYRVLNTEAFF. CDR3 DNA: TGTGCCAGCAGTGCCTACAGAGTATTGAACACTGAAGCTTTCTTT.

This clonotype has at least ten counts. The V and J genes are TRBV7-2 and TRBJ2-1; D not certain. CDR3 length equals 16 residues. CDR1 and CDR2 from the germline V gene are SGHTA and FQGNSA. Trimming removed 5 bases from V and 2 bases from J, with 16 bases in between. The chain's CDR3 is CASSDPRIRPYNEQFF. The CDR3 nucleotides are TGTGCCAGCAGCGATCCCAGGATTCGCCCCTACAATGAGCAGTTCTTC. Using reference TRBV7-2 and TRBJ2-1 for the parts outside the CDR3, the full variable domain is GAGVSQSPSNKVTEKGKDVELRCDPISGHTALYWYRQSLGQGLEFLIYFQGNSAPDKSGLPSDRFSAERTGGSVSTLTIQRTQQEDSAVYLCASSDPRIRPYNEQFFGPGTRLTVL.

The chain couples TRBV7-9 to TRBJ2-7, with 7 bases identical to TRBD1. The CDR3 sequence is 13 residues long. Looked up from germline, CDR1 is SEHNR and CDR2 is FQNEAQ (reference sequence). The J segment lost 5 bases and the V segment lost 5 bases, leaving 6 bases of the junction unmatched. The chain's CDR3 is CASSPTGFDEQYV. CDR3 coding DNA: TGTGCCAGCAGCCCGACAGGGTTCGACGAGCAGTACGTC.

The chain uses TRBV6-2 or TRBV6-3 and TRBJ1-5; TRBD1 matches 8 bases. Germline V CDR1 and CDR2: MNHEY, SVGEGT. This CDR3 contains 16 residues. Trimming cost V 7 bases and J 3 bases; bases outside gene matches: 11. DNA for the CDR3: TGTGCCAGCACTCCGGGACAGGTACCACTCAATCAGCCCCAGCATTTT. This gives the protein CASTPGQVPLNQPQHF.

The chain links TRBV19 to TRBJ1-6, with D possibly being TRBD1 (6 bases). V was trimmed by 6 bases and J by 7 bases, leaving 19 bases between them. CDR3 length: 16 amino acids. CDR1 and CDR2 from the germline V gene are LNHDA and SQIVND (reference sequence). The DNA for the CDR3 is TGTGCCAGTAGGGAGGGACATGAGATGCCCAATTCACCCCTCCACTTT. Its protein product is CASREGHEMPNSPLHF.

The rearrangement joins TRBV5-6 to TRBJ2-1; TRBD1 might be the D (5 bases). V gave up 0 bases and J gave up 8 bases, with 12 bases separating them. The CDR3 loop spans 14 amino acids. In germline, CDR1 is SGHDT, CDR2 YYEEEE. CDR3 sequence reads: CASSLDLIGDEQFF. CDR3 bases: TGTGCCAGCAGCTTGGATTTAATAGGGGATGAGCAGTTCTTC.

This clonotype was observed a single time. This chain links TRBV12-3 or TRBV12-4 with TRBJ1-1; tentatively, D is TRBD1 (5 bases). Trimming took off 8 bases at V and 1 base at J, with 14 bases between the two ends. CDR3 length: 14 residues. CDR3 amino acids: CASVTGRTNTEAFF. As DNA, the CDR3 is TGTGCCAGCGTCACGGGGCGGACGAACACTGAAGCTTTCTTT.

This chain joins TRBV27 and TRBJ1-1, with D uncertain. Trimming pared 7 bases from V and 1 base from J, leaving 13 bases between. CDR1 and CDR2 from the germline V gene are MNHEY and SMNVEV (reference sequence). The CDR3 is 14 residues long. The CDR3 sequence is CASTPRLSNTEAFF. CDR3 nucleotides: TGTGCCAGCACGCCAAGGCTTTCGAACACTGAAGCTTTCTTT.

This clonotype was found a few times. The rearrangement links TRBV6-1 to TRBJ1-3; D gene ambiguous. The CDR3 consists of 14 residues. Germline lookup yields CDR1 MNHNS and CDR2 SASEGT. Trimming took 8 bases from V and 1 from J, leaving 12 bases between them. The CDR3: CASLPPGSGNTIYF. In DNA form, the CDR3 reads TGTGCCAGCCTCCCCCCAGGATCTGGAAACACCATATATTTT.

This clonotype was recorded once. One junction end does not reproduce the germline sequence, and a read error may be involved. The chain links TRBV7-6 to TRBJ2-2, with a tentative D call TRBD1 (5 bases). Germline CDR1 SGHVS, CDR2 FNYEAQ. The CDR3 has 14 residues. CDR3 amino acids: CANSLGAFTGELFF. The CDR3 coding sequence is TGTGCCAACAGCTTAGGGGCCTTCACCGGGGAGCTGTTTTTT.

This clonotype has a handful of counts. The chain combines TRBV28 with TRBJ2-3; 8 bases align to TRBD2. CDR1 and CDR2 from the germline V gene are MDHEN and SYDVKM. CDR3 size: 14 residues. Trimming at V came to 7 bases and at J to 3 bases, leaving 6 bases not matched to a gene. This chain's CDR3 is CASTPIAGTDTQYF. In nucleotides, the CDR3 is TGTGCCAGCACCCCCATAGCGGGGACAGATACGCAGTATTTT.

The V call is TRBV29-1, the J call TRBJ2-2, with D possibly being TRBD1 (5 bases). In germline, CDR1 is SQVTM, CDR2 ANQGSEA. The V end was cut by 0 bases, the J end by 7 bases, with 6 bases between. The CDR3 extends over 12 amino acids. CDR3 sequence reads: CSVEEGDGELFF. The CDR3 coding sequence is TGCAGCGTTGAAGAAGGGGACGGGGAGCTGTTTTTT.

A note on this clonotype: A read error may be the cause here, since a much bigger clone is one base away. The J gene is TRBJ2-1, the V gene TRBV6-2 or TRBV6-3; the D is unclear. V lost 0 bases and J lost 13, with 7 bases in between. This CDR3 is 11 amino acids long. Per the germline V gene, CDR1 is MNHEY and CDR2 is SVGEGT. Written as DNA, the CDR3 is TGTGCCAGCAGTTACTCGGGTGATCAGTTCTTC. Its translation: CASSYSGDQFF.

The chain employs TRBV6-8 and TRBJ1-2, with unresolved D. The CDR3 totals 13 residues. Germline lookup yields CDR1 MNHGY and CDR2 SAAAGT. V dropped 5 bases and J dropped 7 bases, with 14 bases sitting between them. The chain's CDR3 is CASSTAHLIGYTF. CDR3 nucleotides: TGTGCCAGCAGTACGGCCCATTTAATTGGCTACACCTTC.

The chain couples TRBV7-8 to TRBJ1-4; 8 nucleotides line up with TRBD1. Germline CDR1 and CDR2: SGHVS and FQNEAQ. CDR3 length: 19 residues. The junction had 13 bases not matched to a gene; V was cut back by 4 bases and J by 0 bases. The CDR3 nucleotides read TGTGCCAGCAGCTCAAAAAACGACAGGGGAAATGCAACTAATGAAAAACTGTTTTTT. Its protein product is CASSSKNDRGNATNEKLFF.